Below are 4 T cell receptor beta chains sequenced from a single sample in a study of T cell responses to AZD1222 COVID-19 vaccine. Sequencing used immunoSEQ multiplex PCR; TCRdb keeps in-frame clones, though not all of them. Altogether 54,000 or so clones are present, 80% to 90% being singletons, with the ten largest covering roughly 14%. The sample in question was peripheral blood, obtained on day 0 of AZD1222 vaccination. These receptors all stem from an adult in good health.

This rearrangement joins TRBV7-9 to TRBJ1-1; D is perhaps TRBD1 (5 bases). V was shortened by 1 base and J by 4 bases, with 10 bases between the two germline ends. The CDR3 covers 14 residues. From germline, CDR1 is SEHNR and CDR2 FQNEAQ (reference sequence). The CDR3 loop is CASSLDGGSTEAFF. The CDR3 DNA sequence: TGTGCCAGCAGCTTAGACGGGGGGTCCACTGAAGCTTTCTTT.

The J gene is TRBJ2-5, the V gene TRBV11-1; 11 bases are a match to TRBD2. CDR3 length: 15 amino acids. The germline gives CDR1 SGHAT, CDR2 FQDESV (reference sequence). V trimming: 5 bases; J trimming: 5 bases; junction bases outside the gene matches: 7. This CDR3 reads CASSISGRASETQYF. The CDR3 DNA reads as TGTGCCAGCAGCATTAGCGGGAGGGCCTCGGAGACCCAGTACTTC.

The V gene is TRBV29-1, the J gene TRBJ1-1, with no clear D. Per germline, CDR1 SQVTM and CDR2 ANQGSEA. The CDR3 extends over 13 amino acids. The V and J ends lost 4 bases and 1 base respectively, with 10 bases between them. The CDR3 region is CSVGGVENTEAFF. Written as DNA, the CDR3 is TGCAGCGTTGGTGGGGTCGAGAACACTGAAGCTTTCTTT.

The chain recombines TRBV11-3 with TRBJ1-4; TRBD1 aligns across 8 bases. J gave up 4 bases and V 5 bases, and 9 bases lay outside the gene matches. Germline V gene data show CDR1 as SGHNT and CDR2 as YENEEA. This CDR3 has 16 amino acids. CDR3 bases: TGTGCCAGCAGCCCGGGGACAGGAGCTCTTAATGAAAAACTGTTTTTT. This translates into CASSPGTGALNEKLFF.